This TCR beta chain was sequenced during a study of cytomegalovirus exposure and HLA in healthy donors. To note about this clone: The antigen is not known.

The CDR3 loop spans 17 amino acids. CDR1 LNHDA and CDR2 SQIVND come from the germline V gene (reference sequence). Trimming took off 4 bases at V and 0 bases at J, with 16 bases between the two ends. 13 Jbeta primers and 60 Vbeta primers were used for the PCR. Per the original data handling: Some 10 million of the roughly 80 million unique TCR beta chains counted in a later analysis were shared. Generated by immunoSEQ multiplex PCR, the TCRdb table keeps only in-frame clones and is missing some. Clone size and the V and J calls come from that table; the DNA yielded D and trimming. The sample lists fewer than 150,000 clones, roughly 80% seen once, with around 2% in the top ten. Study-level points and caveats: Differences between HLA loci emerged in a later analysis of TCR association rates, with DRB1 most and HLA-C fewest. For most subjects, TCR beta sequences were reported to predict HLA-A and HLA-B alleles with accuracy.

The chain joins TRBV19 to TRBJ1-5; tentative D call: TRBD1 (6 bases). Input material: PBMCs. The TCR was taken from a man aged 30 to 45 in good health and CMV-seronegative. The CDR3 DNA reads TGTGCCAGTAGTACCCCCGACAGGTGGTATAGCAATCAGCCCCAGCATTTT. Amino acids: CASSTPDRWYSNQPQHF. The complete variable domain, with remaining parts taken from reference TRBV19 and TRBJ1-5, reads DGGITQSPKYLFRKEGQNVTLSCEQNLNHDAMYWYRQDPGQGLRLIYYSQIVNDFQKGDIAEGYSVSREKKESFPLTVTSAQKNPTAFYLCASSTPDRWYSNQPQHFGDGTRLSIL.